Presented here are 9 T cell receptor beta chains from one specimen sequenced in a study of low-dose radiotherapy and immunotherapy resistance in tumors. Time point here: after trial treatment. The treatment was: LDRT plus nivolumab, ipilimumab, low-dose cyclophosphamide and aspirin (RACIN trial). The authors ran around 19 PCR cycles to amplify TCRs with a constant-region primer and V-primer adapter. TCRdb ran MiXCR on the reads and lists one entry per CDR3 protein. The sample carries over 50,000 distinct CDR3 sequences, around a third recorded once. This material consisted of PBMCs, taken after low-dose radiotherapy plus immunotherapy. The receptors here all came from a male donor with rectosigmoid adenocarcinoma.

This clonotype was recorded many times. This chain joins TRBV5-1 and TRBJ2-1; 12 bases fit TRBD2. The CDR3 has 14 residues. Germline V gene lookup returns CDR1 SGHRS and CDR2 YFSETQ. Trimming removed 0 bases from V and 15 bases from J; junction bases left unmatched: 7. The CDR3 reads CASSLGLAGDYPFF. The CDR3 nucleotides are TGCGCCAGCAGCTTGGGACTAGCGGGAGATTATCCGTTCTTC.

This chain connects TRBV10-3 to TRBJ2-1; 8 nucleotides match TRBD2. The CDR3 length is 14 residues. V gave up 8 bases and J gave up 8 bases; unmatched junction bases: 11. Germline V gene sequence: CDR1 ENHRY, CDR2 SYGVKD. In DNA form, the CDR3 reads TGTGCCATCGGTCGTCCGGGAGGGTTCGATGAGCAGTTCTTC. Its protein is CAIGRPGGFDEQFF.

This clonotype was detected ten times or more. This chain uses TRBV24-1 with TRBJ2-1; unclear D gene. The CDR3 has 16 amino acids. V lost 1 base, J lost 0 bases, and 9 bases lay in between. CDR1 and CDR2 (germline): KGHDR, SFDVKD. This CDR3 reads CATSDFEAGSYNEQFF. CDR3 coding DNA: TGTGCCACCAGTGATTTCGAGGCAGGCTCCTACAATGAGCAGTTCTTC.

This clonotype is categorized as medium-sized. The chain links TRBV6-2 or TRBV6-3 to TRBJ1-4; TRBD1 matches at 10 bases. CDR3 length: 14 residues. The V gene end was trimmed by 2 bases and the J gene end by 7 bases; junction bases not matched to a gene: 1. Germline loops: CDR1 MNHEY, CDR2 SVGEGT. The CDR3, as DNA: TGTGCCAGCAGTTACGGACAGGGGGGTGAAAAACTGTTTTTT. It encodes CASSYGQGGEKLFF.

This clonotype was recorded many times. The V gene is TRBV28, the J gene TRBJ2-1, with 13 bases identical to TRBD2. The CDR3 is 20 residues long. The J segment lost 0 bases and the V segment lost 6 bases, leaving 14 bases of the junction unmatched. Germline V CDR1 and CDR2: MDHEN, SYDVKM. CDR3 DNA sequence: TGTGCCAGCAGCCTCATTAGACTAGCGGGAGGTTATAGCTCCTACAATGAGCAGTTCTTC. This encodes CASSLIRLAGGYSSYNEQFF.

This clonotype was seen at least ten times. V and J are TRBV5-1 and TRBJ2-2; D may match TRBD1 or TRBD2 (6 bases each). The germline gives CDR1 SGHRS, CDR2 YFSETQ. V lost 4 bases and J lost 3, with 13 bases in between. The CDR3 extends over 15 amino acids. The CDR3 loop is CASSPRGVDTGELFF. The CDR3 DNA sequence: TGCGCCAGCAGCCCGAGGGGGGTGGACACCGGGGAGCTGTTTTTT. Based on the CDR3 plus reference TRBV5-1 and TRBJ2-2, the full variable domain is KAGVTQTPRYLIKTRGQQVTLSCSPISGHRSVSWYQQTPGQGLQFLFEYFSETQRNKGNFPGRFSGRQFSNSRSEMNVSTLELGDSALYLCASSPRGVDTGELFFGEGSRLTVL.

This clonotype was detected ten times or more. The chain uses TRBV11-2 and TRBJ1-5, with D maybe TRBD1 (5 bases). The CDR3 totals 15 residues. V was pared by 5 bases and J by 5 bases, with 16 bases between. Germline assignment: CDR1 SGHAT and CDR2 FQNNGV. This CDR3 reads CASSQWAGIDQPQHF. The CDR3 DNA sequence: TGTGCCAGCAGCCAATGGGCAGGGATCGATCAGCCCCAGCATTTT.

As to this clonotype: A much more abundant neighbour one base away suggests this may be a read error. V usage is TRBV7-6 and J usage is TRBJ2-7, with a possible D match to TRBD1 (5 bases). The CDR3 runs 13 residues. Looked up from germline, CDR1 is SGHVS and CDR2 is FNYEAQ. The CDR3 reads CTSSSDTSYEQYF. CDR3 DNA: TGTACCAGCAGCTCGGACACCTCTTACGAGCAGTACTTC.

This clonotype was detected many times. The chain couples TRBV4-3 to TRBJ2-7, with D unresolved. The germline CDR1 and CDR2 sequences are LGHNA and YSLEER. V was clipped by 5 bases and J by 5 bases, with 13 bases between them. The CDR3 contains 13 residues. For the CDR3, the DNA is TGCGCCAGCAGCGCCCCGGGCGGCGACGAGCAGTACTTC. It translates to CASSAPGGDEQYF.